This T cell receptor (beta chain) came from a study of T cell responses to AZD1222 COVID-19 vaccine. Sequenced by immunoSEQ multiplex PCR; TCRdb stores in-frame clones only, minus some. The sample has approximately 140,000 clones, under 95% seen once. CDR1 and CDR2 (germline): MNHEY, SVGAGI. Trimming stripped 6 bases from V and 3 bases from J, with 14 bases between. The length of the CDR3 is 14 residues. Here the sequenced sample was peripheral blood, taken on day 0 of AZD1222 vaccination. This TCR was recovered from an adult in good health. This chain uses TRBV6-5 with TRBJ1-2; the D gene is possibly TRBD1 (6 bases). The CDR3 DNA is TGTGCCAGCAGGCCCCGGGACACGTACTATGGCTACACCTTC. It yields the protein CASRPRDTYYGYTF.